This is a list of T cell receptor beta chains from one sample in a study of lymphopenia after photon versus proton radiotherapy. Libraries were prepared by immunoSEQ multiplex PCR; TCRdb keeps only in-frame clonotypes and omits some of them. The sample comprises 150,000 to 200,000 clones, 75% to 90% of which are singletons, and approximately 4.6% rests with the top ten. Sequenced here: peripheral blood, sampled from a patient treated with photon-based radiotherapy. The receptors derive from a man aged 50-60 years with gastric cancer. Both conserved end residues are part of each CDR3. A D gene is named only where the DNA matches it firmly. Rows give clone size only sometimes, using once, few, many, or a class for an expanded clone.

15 | TRBJ2-7 | - | TRBV19 | - | CASSSSAGKGYEQYF | TGTGCCAGCTCCTCGAGCGCAGGGAAGGGCTACGAGCAGTACTTC
16 | TRBJ1-5 | TRBD1 | TRBV5-6 | - | CASSLWDSSSNQPQHF | TGTGCCAGCAGCTTGTGGGACAGCTCGAGCAATCAGCCCCAGCATTTT
13 | TRBJ1-1 | - | TRBV6-5 | - | CASSGALNTEAFF | TGTGCCAGCAGTGGGGCCTTGAACACTGAAGCTTTCTTT
18 | TRBJ2-1 | - | TRBV13 | - | CASSLGLGGRSSYNEQFF | TGTGCCAGCAGCTTAGGCCTTGGCGGGCGGAGCTCCTACAATGAGCAGTTCTTC
17 | TRBJ1-2 | TRBD1 | TRBV18 | - | CASSPGTDTQGIYGYTF | TGTGCCAGCTCACCCGGGACAGACACTCAAGGGATCTATGGCTACACCTTC
14 | TRBJ2-5 | - | TRBV19 | - | CASRSRGLQETQYF | TGTGCCAGTAGGTCCAGGGGTCTTCAAGAGACCCAGTACTTC
16 | TRBJ2-1 | TRBD1 | TRBV25-1 | once | CASSDAGGASYNEQFF | TGTGCCAGCAGTGACGCAGGGGGCGCAAGCTACAATGAGCAGTTCTTC
14 | TRBJ2-4 | - | TRBV28 | - | CASSFRQDPNIQYF | TGTGCCAGCAGTTTCCGACAGGACCCAAACATTCAGTACTTC
14 | TRBJ1-1 | - | TRBV7-9 | - | CASSSTGVNTEAFF | TGTGCCAGCAGCTCGACAGGTGTGAACACTGAAGCTTTCTTT
15 | TRBJ1-1 | - | TRBV5-1 | - | CASSLVGGAATEAFF | TGCGCCAGCAGCTTGGTAGGAGGGGCGGCCACTGAAGCTTTCTTT
14 | TRBJ1-2 | - | TRBV6-1 | once | CASSEGGAGYGYTF | TGTGCCAGCAGTGAAGGAGGGGCAGGGTATGGCTACACCTTC
16 | TRBJ2-2 | TRBD2 | TRBV5-1 | - | CASSWGLATNTGELFF | TGCGCCAGCAGCTGGGGACTAGCTACGAACACCGGGGAGCTGTTTTTT
15 | TRBJ1-2 | - | TRBV11-2 | - | CASRSPGRGDYGYTF | TGTGCCAGCAGGTCACCGGGACGGGGGGATTATGGCTACACCTTC
15 | TRBJ1-1 | - | TRBV5-4 | - | CASSLAGNMNTEAFF | TGTGCCAGCAGCTTGGCAGGGAACATGAACACTGAAGCTTTCTTT
16 | TRBJ2-7 | TRBD2 | TRBV27 | - | CASSLGASGNYYEQYF | TGTGCCAGCAGTTTAGGGGCTAGCGGAAACTACTACGAGCAGTACTTC
17 | TRBJ1-1 | TRBD1 | TRBV5-6 | - | CASSLGGTALMNTEAFF | TGTGCCAGCAGCTTGGGGGGGACAGCTCTCATGAACACTGAAGCTTTCTTT
14 | TRBJ2-7 | - | TRBV19 | - | CASSMTQTFYEQYF | TGTGCCAGTAGTATGACGCAAACCTTTTACGAGCAGTACTTC
14 | TRBJ1-3 | - | TRBV19 | - | CASNPQGSGNTIYF | TGTGCCAGTAATCCTCAGGGGTCTGGAAACACCATATATTTT